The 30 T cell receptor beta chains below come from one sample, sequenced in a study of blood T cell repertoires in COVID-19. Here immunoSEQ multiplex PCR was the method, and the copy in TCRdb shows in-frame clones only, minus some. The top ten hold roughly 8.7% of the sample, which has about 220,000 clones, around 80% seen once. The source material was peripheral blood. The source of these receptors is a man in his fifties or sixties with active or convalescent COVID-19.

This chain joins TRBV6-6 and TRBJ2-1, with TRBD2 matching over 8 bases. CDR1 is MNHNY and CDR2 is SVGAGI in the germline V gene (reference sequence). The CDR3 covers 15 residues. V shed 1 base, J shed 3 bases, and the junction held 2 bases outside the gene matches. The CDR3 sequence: CASSYYGGVYNEQFF. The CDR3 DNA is TGTGCCAGCAGTTACTACGGGGGGGTCTACAATGAGCAGTTCTTC.

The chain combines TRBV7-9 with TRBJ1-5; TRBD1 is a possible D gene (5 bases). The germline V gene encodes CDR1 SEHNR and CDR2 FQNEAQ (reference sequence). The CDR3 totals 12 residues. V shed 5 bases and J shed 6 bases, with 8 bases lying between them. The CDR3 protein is CASSADSQPQHF. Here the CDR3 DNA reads TGTGCCAGCAGCGCTGACAGTCAGCCCCAGCATTTT.

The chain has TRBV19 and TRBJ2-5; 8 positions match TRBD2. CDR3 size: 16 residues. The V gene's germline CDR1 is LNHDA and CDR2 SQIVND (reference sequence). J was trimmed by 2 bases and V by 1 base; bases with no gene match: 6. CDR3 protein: CASSIVPGLVQETQYF. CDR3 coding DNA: TGTGCCAGTAGTATAGTCCCGGGACTAGTACAAGAGACCCAGTACTTC.

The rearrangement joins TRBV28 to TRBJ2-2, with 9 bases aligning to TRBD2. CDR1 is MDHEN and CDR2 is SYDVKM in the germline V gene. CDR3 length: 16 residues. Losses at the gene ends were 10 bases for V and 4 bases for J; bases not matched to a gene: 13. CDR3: CATWEAAGGPTGELFF. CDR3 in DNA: TGTGCCACATGGGAGGCAGCGGGAGGTCCCACCGGGGAGCTGTTTTTT.

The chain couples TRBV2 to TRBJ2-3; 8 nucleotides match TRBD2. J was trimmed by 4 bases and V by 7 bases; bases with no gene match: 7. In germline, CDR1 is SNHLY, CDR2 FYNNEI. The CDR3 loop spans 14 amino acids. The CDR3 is CASNAGGMPDTQYF. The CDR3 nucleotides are TGTGCCAGCAACGCGGGGGGAATGCCAGATACGCAGTATTTT.

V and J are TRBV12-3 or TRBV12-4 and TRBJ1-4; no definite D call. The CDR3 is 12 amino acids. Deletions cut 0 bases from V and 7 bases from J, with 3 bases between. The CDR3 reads CASSLASEKLFF. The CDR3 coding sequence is TGTGCCAGCAGTTTAGCGAGTGAAAAACTGTTTTTT.

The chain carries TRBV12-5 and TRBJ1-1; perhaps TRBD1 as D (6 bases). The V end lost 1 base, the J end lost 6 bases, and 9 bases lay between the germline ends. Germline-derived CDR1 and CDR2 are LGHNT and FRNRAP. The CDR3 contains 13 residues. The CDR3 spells CASGLGRGAEAFF. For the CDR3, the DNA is TGTGCTAGTGGTTTGGGCAGGGGTGCTGAAGCTTTCTTT. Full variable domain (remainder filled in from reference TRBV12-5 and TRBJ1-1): DARVTQTPRHKVTEMGQEVTMRCQPILGHNTVFWYRQTMMQGLELLAYFRNRAPLDDSGMPKDRFSAEMPDATLATLKIQPSEPRDSAVYFCASGLGRGAEAFFGQGTRLTVV.

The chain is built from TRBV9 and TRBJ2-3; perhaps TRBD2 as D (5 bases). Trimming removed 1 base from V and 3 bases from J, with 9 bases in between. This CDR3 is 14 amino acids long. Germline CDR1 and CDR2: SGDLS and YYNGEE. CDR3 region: CASSVLEGTDTQYF. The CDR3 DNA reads TGTGCCAGCAGCGTACTAGAGGGAACAGATACGCAGTATTTT.

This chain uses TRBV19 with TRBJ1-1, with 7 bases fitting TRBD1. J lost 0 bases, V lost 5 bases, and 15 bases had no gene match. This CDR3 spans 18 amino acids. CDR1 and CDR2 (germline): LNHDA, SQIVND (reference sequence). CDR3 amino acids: CASSVFTGVGSMNTEAFF. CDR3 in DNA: TGTGCCAGTAGTGTCTTCACAGGGGTGGGGTCGATGAACACTGAAGCTTTCTTT.

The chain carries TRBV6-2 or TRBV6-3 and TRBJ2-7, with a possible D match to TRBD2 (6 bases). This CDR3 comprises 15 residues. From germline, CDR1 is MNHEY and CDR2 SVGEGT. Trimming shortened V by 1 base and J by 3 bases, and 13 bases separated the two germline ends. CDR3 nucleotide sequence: TGTGCCAGCAGTTACTGGGACGGGACTGTCTACGAGCAGTACTTC. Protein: CASSYWDGTVYEQYF.

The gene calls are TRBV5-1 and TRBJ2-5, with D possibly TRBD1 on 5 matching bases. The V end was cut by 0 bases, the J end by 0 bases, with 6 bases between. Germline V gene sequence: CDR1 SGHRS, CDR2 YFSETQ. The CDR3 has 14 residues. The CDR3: CASSLGQYQETQYF. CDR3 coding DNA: TGCGCCAGCAGCTTGGGACAGTACCAAGAGACCCAGTACTTC.

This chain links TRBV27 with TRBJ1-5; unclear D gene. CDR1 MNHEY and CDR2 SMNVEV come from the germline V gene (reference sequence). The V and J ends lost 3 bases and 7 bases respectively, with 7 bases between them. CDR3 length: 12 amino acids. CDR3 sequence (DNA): TGTGCCAGCAGTTTTGCAGGACAGCCCCAGCATTTT. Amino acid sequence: CASSFAGQPQHF.

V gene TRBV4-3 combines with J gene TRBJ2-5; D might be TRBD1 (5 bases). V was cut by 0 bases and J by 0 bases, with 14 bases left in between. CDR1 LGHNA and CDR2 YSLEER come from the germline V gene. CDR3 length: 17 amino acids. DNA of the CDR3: TGCGCCAGCAGCCAAGATTGGGGCGGCCAGTACCAAGAGACCCAGTACTTC. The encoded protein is CASSQDWGGQYQETQYF.

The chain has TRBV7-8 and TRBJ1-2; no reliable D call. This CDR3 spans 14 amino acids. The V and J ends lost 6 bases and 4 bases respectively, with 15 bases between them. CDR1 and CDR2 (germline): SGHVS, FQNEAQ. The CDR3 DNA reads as TGTGCCAGCAGTCCAGGCCGGGAGCTCTATGGCTACACCTTC. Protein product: CASSPGRELYGYTF.

The CDR3 protein is CASSWGQGSDGYTF. CDR3 DNA: TGTGCCAGCAGCTGGGGACAGGGGAGCGATGGCTACACCTTC. The chain couples TRBV7-3 to TRBJ1-2, with TRBD1 identical over 10 bases. The trim removed 4 bases at V and 6 bases at J, leaving 5 bases unmatched. Germline assignment: CDR1 SGHTA and CDR2 FQGTGA. This CDR3 is built from 14 residues.

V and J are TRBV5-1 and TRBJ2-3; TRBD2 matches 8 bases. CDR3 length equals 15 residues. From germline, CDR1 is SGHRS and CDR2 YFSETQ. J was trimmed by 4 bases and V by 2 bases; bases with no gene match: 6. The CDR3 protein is CASSFLGRAPDTQYF. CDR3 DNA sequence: TGCGCCAGCAGCTTCCTCGGGAGGGCCCCAGATACGCAGTATTTT.

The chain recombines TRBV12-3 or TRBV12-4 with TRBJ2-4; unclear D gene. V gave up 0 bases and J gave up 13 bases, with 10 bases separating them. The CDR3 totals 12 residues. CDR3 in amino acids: CASSLAGARQYF. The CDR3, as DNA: TGTGCCAGCAGTTTAGCGGGCGCACGGCAGTACTTC.

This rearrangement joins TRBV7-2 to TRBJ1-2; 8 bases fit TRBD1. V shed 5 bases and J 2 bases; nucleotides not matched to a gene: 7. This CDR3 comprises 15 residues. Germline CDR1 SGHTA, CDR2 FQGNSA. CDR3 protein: CASSTRTGLNYGYTF. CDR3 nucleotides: TGTGCCAGCAGCACCCGGACAGGGCTCAACTATGGCTACACCTTC.

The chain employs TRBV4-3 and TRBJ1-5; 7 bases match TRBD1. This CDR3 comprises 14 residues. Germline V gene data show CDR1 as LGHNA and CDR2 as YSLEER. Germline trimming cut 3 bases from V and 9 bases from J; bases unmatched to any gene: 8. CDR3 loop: CASSHGTAFGPQHF. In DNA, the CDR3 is TGCGCCAGCAGCCACGGGACAGCCTTCGGGCCCCAGCATTTT.

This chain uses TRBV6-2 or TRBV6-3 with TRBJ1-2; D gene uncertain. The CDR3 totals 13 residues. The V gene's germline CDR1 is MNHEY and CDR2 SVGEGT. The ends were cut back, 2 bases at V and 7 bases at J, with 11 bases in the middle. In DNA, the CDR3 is TGTGCCAGCAGTTACCTCCAACCAGGTGGCTACACCTTC. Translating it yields CASSYLQPGGYTF.

Written as DNA, the CDR3 is TGCGCCAGCAGCCAAGGACAGTCCTCCTACGAGCAGTACTTC. Protein product: CASSQGQSSYEQYF. The chain carries TRBV4-3 and TRBJ2-7; a possible D gene is TRBD1 (5 bases). Germline assignment: CDR1 LGHNA and CDR2 YSLEER. CDR3 size: 14 residues. The V and J ends lost 1 base and 0 bases respectively, with 7 bases between them.

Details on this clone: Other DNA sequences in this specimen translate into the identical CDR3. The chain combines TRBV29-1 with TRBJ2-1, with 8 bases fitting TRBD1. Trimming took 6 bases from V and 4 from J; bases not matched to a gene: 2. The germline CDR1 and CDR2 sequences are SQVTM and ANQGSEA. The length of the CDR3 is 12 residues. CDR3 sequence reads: CSVGTGYNEQFF. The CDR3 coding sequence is TGCAGCGTCGGGACAGGATACAATGAGCAGTTCTTC.

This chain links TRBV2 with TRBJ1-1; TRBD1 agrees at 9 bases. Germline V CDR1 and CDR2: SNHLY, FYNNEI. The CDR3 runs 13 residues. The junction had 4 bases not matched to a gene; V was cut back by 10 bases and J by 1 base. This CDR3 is CAIQGAWNTEAFF. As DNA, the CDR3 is TGTGCCATACAGGGGGCTTGGAACACTGAAGCTTTCTTT.

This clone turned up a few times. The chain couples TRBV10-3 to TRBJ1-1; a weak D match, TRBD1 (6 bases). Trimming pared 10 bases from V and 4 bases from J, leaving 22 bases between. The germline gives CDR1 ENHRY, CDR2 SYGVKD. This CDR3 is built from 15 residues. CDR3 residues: CATFGSDSRSTEAFF. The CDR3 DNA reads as TGTGCCACTTTTGGATCGGACAGTCGAAGCACTGAAGCTTTCTTT.

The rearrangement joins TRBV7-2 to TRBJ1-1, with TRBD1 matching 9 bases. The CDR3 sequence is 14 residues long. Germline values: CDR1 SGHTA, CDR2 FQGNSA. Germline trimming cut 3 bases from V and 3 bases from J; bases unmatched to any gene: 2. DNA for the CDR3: TGTGCCAGCAGCTTTACAGGGGGCTACACTGAAGCTTTCTTT. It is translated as CASSFTGGYTEAFF.

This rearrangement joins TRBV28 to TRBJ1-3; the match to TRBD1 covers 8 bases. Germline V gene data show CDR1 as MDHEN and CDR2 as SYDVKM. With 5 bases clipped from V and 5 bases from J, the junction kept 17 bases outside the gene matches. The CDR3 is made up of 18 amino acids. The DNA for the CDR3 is TGTGCCAGCAGTCCCCTCAGCCCGGACAGGGTGTCCCGAAACACCATATATTTT. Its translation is CASSPLSPDRVSRNTIYF.

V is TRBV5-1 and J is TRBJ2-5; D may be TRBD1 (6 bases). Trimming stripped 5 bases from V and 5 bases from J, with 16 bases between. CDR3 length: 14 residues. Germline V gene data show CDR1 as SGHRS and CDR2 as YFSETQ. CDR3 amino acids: CASSTLGAMETQYF. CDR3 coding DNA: TGCGCCAGCAGTACTTTGGGGGCAATGGAGACCCAGTACTTC.

CDR3 protein: CASSVGRVNTEAFF. The CDR3 nucleotides read TGTGCCAGCAGCGTAGGTCGGGTGAACACTGAAGCTTTCTTT. The V gene is TRBV9, the J gene TRBJ1-1; no firm D call. The germline V and J ends were trimmed by 0 bases and 0 bases, with 6 bases remaining between them. The germline CDR1 and CDR2 sequences are SGDLS and YYNGEE. The CDR3 is made up of 14 amino acids.

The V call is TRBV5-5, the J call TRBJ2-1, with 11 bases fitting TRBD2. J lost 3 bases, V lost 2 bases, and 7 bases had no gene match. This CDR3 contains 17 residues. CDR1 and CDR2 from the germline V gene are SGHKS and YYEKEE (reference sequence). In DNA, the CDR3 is TGTGCCAGCAGCTTTAATCTAGCGGGGGGTCTCTACAATGAGCAGTTCTTC. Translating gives CASSFNLAGGLYNEQFF.

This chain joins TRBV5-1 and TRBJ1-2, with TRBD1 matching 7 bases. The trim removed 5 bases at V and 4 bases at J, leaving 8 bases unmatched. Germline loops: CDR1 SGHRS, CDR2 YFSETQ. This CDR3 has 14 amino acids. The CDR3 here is CASRTSQGIYGYTF. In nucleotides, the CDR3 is TGCGCCAGCAGGACATCACAGGGGATCTATGGCTACACCTTC.